The present entry profiles one T cell receptor (beta chain) with its context. The repertoire was sequenced with immunoSEQ multiplex PCR; TCRdb's copy has only in-frame clones and lacks some. The profile shows about 85,000 clones, about 91% of them singletons. These data are taken from a study of blood T cell repertoires in COVID-19. V gave up 3 bases and J gave up 5 bases; unmatched junction bases: 5. This CDR3 is built from 13 residues. Germline loops: CDR1 SQVTM, CDR2 ANQGSEA. The chain carries TRBV29-1 and TRBJ1-1; 8 bases align to TRBD1. This TCR came from a woman older than 75 with acute or convalescent COVID-19. Sequencing used peripheral blood. CDR3 in DNA: TGCAGCGTTGATACTACAGGGGGTACTGAAGCTTTCTTT. Translated, it gives CSVDTTGGTEAFF.